These T cell receptor beta chains were read from a single sample in a study of CD8 T cells in Susac syndrome. TCRdb re-derived calls from the immunoSEQ multiplex PCR reads in MiXCR, one entry per CDR3 protein. The top ten hold approximately 0.12% of the sample, which has a few hundred thousand distinct CDR3 sequences, approximately 85% seen once. The sequenced material came from CD8+ T cells from PBMCs. These receptors were taken from a human donor with multiple sclerosis. CDR3s include the opening cysteine and the closing phenylalanine or tryptophan. The D gene is left open where the match is weak. Only part of the rows carry a size: once, few, many, or a class if the clone is expanded.

TRBJ1-2	TRBD1	TRBV5-4	.	TGTGCCAGCAGCCCTGGACAGGGGGCTTATGGCTACACCTTC	CASSPGQGAYGYTF
TRBJ2-7	TRBD1	TRBV27	.	TGTGCCAGCACCCCGACAGGGGAGGCCTACGAGCAGTACTTC	CASTPTGEAYEQYF
TRBJ2-7	TRBD2	TRBV7-9	.	TGTGCCAGCAGCCTGATCGGGGGGTACGAGCAGTACTTC	CASSLIGGYEQYF
TRBJ2-1	.	TRBV19	.	TGTGCCAGTAGCCCCTACGACAATGAGCAGTTCTTC	CASSPYDNEQFF
TRBJ2-1	.	TRBV7-8	few	TGTGCCAGCAGCTTAACGACTAATGAGCAGTTCTTC	CASSLTTNEQFF
TRBJ2-2	.	TRBV2	.	TGTGCCAGTTCCCTAACCGTACAGGGTTTAGGGACGGGAGGAGAAACCGGGGAGCTGTTTTTT	CASSLTVQGLGTGGETGELFF
TRBJ2-7	.	TRBV4-1	.	TGCGCCAGCAGCCTAGAACCGGGACTTAGGAACGAGCAGTACTTC	CASSLEPGLRNEQYF
TRBJ1-1	.	TRBV6-1	few	TGTGCCAGCACCCCGACAGAGAACACTGAAGCTTTCTTT	CASTPTENTEAFF
TRBJ2-2	.	TRBV7-6	.	TGTGCCAGCAGCTCTGGGACTCCAGGGGAGCTGTTTTTT	CASSSGTPGELFF
TRBJ1-5	.	TRBV5-1	once	TGCGCCAGCAGCTTGGGGCCCTGGGCCAGGCAGCCCCAGCATTTT	CASSLGPWARQPQHF
TRBJ2-7	TRBD1	TRBV4-1	.	TGCGCCAGCAGCCCCTTAGGGACAGGTTCCTACGAGCAGTACTTC	CASSPLGTGSYEQYF
TRBJ1-1	TRBD1	TRBV12-3/TRBV12-4	.	TGTGCCAGCAGTTTCGGGACAGGTTTAGAAGCTTTCTTT	CASSFGTGLEAFF
TRBJ1-1	.	TRBV7-9	.	TGTGCTAAAGAGGAAGTCGAGGGCACTGAAGCTTTCTTT	CAKEEVEGTEAFF
TRBJ1-1	.	TRBV2	.	TGTGCCAGCAGGGGCTGGGAGGTGAACACTGAAGCTTTCTTT	CASRGWEVNTEAFF
TRBJ1-2	TRBD1	TRBV7-6	.	TGTGCCAGCAGCTTAGAGGTGGGACAGGGACTGGGAGTCTATGGCTACACCTTC	CASSLEVGQGLGVYGYTF
TRBJ1-6	.	TRBV2	.	TGTGCCAGCAGTGAAGCGCTTCGTTTCCCCCTCCACTTT	CASSEALRFPLHF
TRBJ2-3	TRBD1	TRBV12-3/TRBV12-4	.	TGTGCCAGCACCGTTGGGACAGAAAGGGATACGCAGTATTTT	CASTVGTERDTQYF
TRBJ1-1	TRBD1	TRBV4-2	few	TGTGCCAGCAGCCACTTTTTGACAGGGATGAACACTGAAGCTTTCTTT	CASSHFLTGMNTEAFF
TRBJ2-5	.	TRBV27	.	TGTGCCAGCAGTTCAACCCAAGAGACCCAGTACTTC	CASSSTQETQYF
TRBJ2-7	.	TRBV27	once	TGTGCCAGCAGTCGCAGGGGGGCCGGCTACGAGCAGTACTTC	CASSRRGAGYEQYF
TRBJ2-2	TRBD1	TRBV30	.	TGTGCCTGGAGGACAGGGTCAGAACCGAACACCGGGGAGCTGTTTTTT	CAWRTGSEPNTGELFF
TRBJ2-5	.	TRBV15	.	TGTGCCACCAGCAGAGACAGGGACATTTTCATTTACGTCCAAGAGACCCAGTACTTC	CATSRDRDIFIYVQETQYF
TRBJ1-3	TRBD1	TRBV11-2	.	TGTGCCAGCAGCTTGAGCCTCGGGACAGCCTCTGGAAACACCATATATTTT	CASSLSLGTASGNTIYF
TRBJ2-3	TRBD2	TRBV4-2	.	TGTGCCAGCAGCCAGCAACGATTCACTAGCGGGGCCAGCACAGATACGCAGTATTTT	CASSQQRFTSGASTDTQYF
TRBJ2-5	TRBD1	TRBV11-2	.	TGTGCCAGCAGCAACTCCGGGACAGGGGGACTAACCCAGTACTTC	CASSNSGTGGLTQYF
TRBJ2-7	.	TRBV11-2	.	TGTGCCAGCAGCTCCCTAGGCGGGACAGAATTTTACGAGCAGTACTTC	CASSSLGGTEFYEQYF
TRBJ1-1	.	TRBV20-1	.	TGCAGTGGTGTCTCAAACACTGAAGCTTTCTTT	CSGVSNTEAFF
TRBJ2-7	.	TRBV6-5	.	TGTGCCAGCAGTTACAAGGGGATAACCTACGAGCAGTACTTC	CASSYKGITYEQYF
TRBJ2-2	TRBD2	TRBV12-3/TRBV12-4	few	TGTGCCAGCAGTTGGACTAGTCCCGGGGAGCTGTTTTTT	CASSWTSPGELFF